The 9 T cell receptor beta chains in this list originate from one sample, sequenced in a study of glioma-infiltrating T cells after dendritic cell vaccination. TCRdb keeps only in-frame clones here, not all; method: immunoSEQ multiplex PCR. This table has 95,000 or so clones, 70% to 90% appearing once. The sequenced sample was blood, obtained before dendritic cell vaccination. These receptors were collected from a human donor with glioblastoma.

Worth noting for this clone: Different DNA sequences within this sample yield the same CDR3. This chain joins TRBV7-3 and TRBJ2-2; the D gene is possibly TRBD2 (7 bases). Germline values: CDR1 SGHTA, CDR2 FQGTGA. The CDR3 runs 16 residues. Trimming took off 1 base at V and 2 bases at J, with 11 bases between the two ends. CDR3: CASSLRGGANTGELFF. The DNA of the CDR3 is TGTGCCAGCAGCTTAAGGGGGGGCGCAAACACCGGGGAGCTGTTTTTT.

This chain joins TRBV19 and TRBJ2-1; no reliable D call. Trimming shortened V by 2 bases and J by 6 bases, and 8 bases separated the two germline ends. CDR3 size: 13 residues. Germline CDR1 and CDR2: LNHDA and SQIVND (reference sequence). The CDR3 spells CASSIKLLNEQFF. For the CDR3, the DNA is TGTGCCAGTAGTATAAAACTCCTCAATGAGCAGTTCTTC.

Details on this clone: The same CDR3 is also encoded by other DNA sequences in this sample. The chain combines TRBV5-6 with TRBJ1-2; no firm D call. Germline CDR1 is SGHDT and CDR2 is YYEEEE. V lost 0 bases and J lost 0, with 12 bases in between. The CDR3 runs to 16 residues. Here the CDR3 DNA reads TGTGCCAGCAGCTTGGGGGGTGGAGGAACTAACTATGGCTACACCTTC. Its protein is CASSLGGGGTNYGYTF.

This chain links TRBV6-5 with TRBJ2-7; 8 positions match TRBD1. This CDR3 has 14 residues. CDR1 is MNHEY and CDR2 is SVGAGI in the germline V gene. The V and J ends lost 4 bases and 3 bases, in that order; junction bases with no gene match: 5. The CDR3 protein is CASSSGQGHYEQYF. For the CDR3, the DNA is TGTGCCAGCAGTTCCGGACAGGGTCACTACGAGCAGTACTTC.

This chain joins TRBV6-6 and TRBJ2-1; 9 nucleotides line up with TRBD2. Germline V lookup: CDR1 MNHNY, CDR2 SVGAGI (reference sequence). The trim removed 6 bases at V and 7 bases at J, leaving 10 bases unmatched. The CDR3 is 15 amino acids. This CDR3 is CASRLAGEVWNEQFF. CDR3 nucleotide sequence: TGTGCCAGCAGACTAGCGGGCGAGGTATGGAATGAGCAGTTCTTC.

V is TRBV7-8 and J is TRBJ2-7; the D is unclear. V gave up 4 bases and J gave up 3 bases, with 4 bases separating them. Germline assignment: CDR1 SGHVS and CDR2 FQNEAQ. The CDR3 is 11 residues long. CDR3 protein: CASSSFYEQYF. In DNA form, the CDR3 reads TGTGCCAGCAGCTCCTTCTACGAGCAGTACTTC.

The CDR3 DNA reads TGCGCCAGCAGCTCGGGACTAGCGGGGTACGTAGATACGCAGTATTTT. As protein: CASSSGLAGYVDTQYF. The J gene is TRBJ2-3, the V gene TRBV5-1, with 13 bases matching TRBD2. V lost 3 bases to trimming and J lost 5 bases; unmatched junction nucleotides: 6. There are 16 residues in the CDR3. Per germline, CDR1 SGHRS and CDR2 YFSETQ.

This rearrangement joins TRBV29-1 to TRBJ1-1; D unclear. Germline values: CDR1 SQVTM, CDR2 ANQGSEA. CDR3 length: 12 amino acids. V was trimmed by 2 bases and J by 1 base, leaving 5 bases between them. As DNA, the CDR3 is TGCAGCGTTGAACACTCGAACACTGAAGCTTTCTTT. Residues: CSVEHSNTEAFF.

This clone was observed a handful of times. The V and J genes are TRBV4-2 and TRBJ1-1; D not certain. The V end was cut by 0 bases, the J end by 6 bases, with 8 bases between. Germline V gene sequence: CDR1 LGHNA, CDR2 YNFKEQ. The length of the CDR3 is 13 residues. The CDR3 nucleotides are TGTGCCAGCAGCCAAGAGTCAACGGCTGAAGCTTTCTTT. This codes for CASSQESTAEAFF.